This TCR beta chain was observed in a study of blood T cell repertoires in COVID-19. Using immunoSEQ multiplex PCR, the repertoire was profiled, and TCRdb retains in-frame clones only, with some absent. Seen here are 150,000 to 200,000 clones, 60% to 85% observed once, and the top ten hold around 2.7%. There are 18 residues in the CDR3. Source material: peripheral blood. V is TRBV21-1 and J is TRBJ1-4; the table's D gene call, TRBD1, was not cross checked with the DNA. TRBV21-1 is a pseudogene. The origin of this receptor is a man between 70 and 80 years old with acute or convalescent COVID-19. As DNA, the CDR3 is TGTGCCAGCGCGTGCGTTTCACGAGAACAGGAGATTAATGAAAAACTGTTTTTT. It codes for CASACVSREQEINEKLFF.